The following is a TCR beta chain sequence with its context. Under the authors' procedure: Amplified reference gene primers provided the basis for estimating nucleated cell counts. This table comes from immunoSEQ multiplex PCR, and its TCRdb copy is limited to in-frame clones, with some not included. V and J calls and clone size come straight from that table; D and trimming were deduced from the DNA. The table has about 150,000 clones, more than 65% seen once. The sample is drawn from a study of blood T cell repertoires in COVID-19. With 3 bases removed from V and 0 bases from J, the gap between germline ends came to 17 bases. The CDR3 is 17 amino acids. CDR1 is SGHRS, CDR2 YFSETQ, per germline.

The sequence came from a woman between 45 and 60 years old with acute or convalescent COVID-19. The chain links TRBV5-1 to TRBJ2-3; tentative D call: TRBD1 (6 bases). Material for sequencing was peripheral blood. The CDR3 loop reads CASSSNTLGQSTDTQYF. For the CDR3, the DNA is TGCGCCAGCAGCTCGAATACCCTTGGACAGAGCACAGATACGCAGTATTTT.